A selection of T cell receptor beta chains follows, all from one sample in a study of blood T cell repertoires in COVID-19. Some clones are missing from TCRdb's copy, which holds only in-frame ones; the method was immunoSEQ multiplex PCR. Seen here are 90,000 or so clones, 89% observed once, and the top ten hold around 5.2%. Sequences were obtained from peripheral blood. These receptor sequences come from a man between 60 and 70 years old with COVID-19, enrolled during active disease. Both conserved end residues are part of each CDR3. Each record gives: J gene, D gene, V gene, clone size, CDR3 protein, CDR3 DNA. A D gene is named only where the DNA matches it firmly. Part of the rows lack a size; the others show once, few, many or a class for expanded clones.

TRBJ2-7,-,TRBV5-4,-,CASSSPGNEQYF,TGTGCCAGCAGCTCACCAGGGAACGAGCAGTACTTC
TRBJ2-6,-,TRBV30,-,CAWRVKGTGANVLTF,TGTGCCTGGAGGGTTAAGGGGACTGGGGCCAACGTCCTGACTTTC
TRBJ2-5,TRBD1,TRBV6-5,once,CASSRQGEETQYF,TGTGCCAGCAGTCGACAGGGGGAAGAGACCCAGTACTTC
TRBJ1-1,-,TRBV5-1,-,CASSYRANTEAFF,TGCGCCAGCAGCTACAGGGCGAACACTGAAGCTTTCTTT
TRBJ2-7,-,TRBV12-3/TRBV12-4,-,CASRNIGEGEQYF,TGTGCCAGCAGGAACATCGGTGAGGGCGAGCAGTACTTC
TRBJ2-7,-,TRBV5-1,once,CASSLEWAPSGAYEQYF,TGCGCCAGCAGCTTGGAATGGGCCCCGTCGGGGGCCTACGAGCAGTACTTC
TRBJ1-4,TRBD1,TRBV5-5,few,CASSATGTGVEKLFF,TGTGCCAGCAGTGCTACCGGGACAGGGGTTGAAAAACTGTTTTTT
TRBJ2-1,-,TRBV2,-,CASSFSVQQFF,TGTGCCAGCAGCTTTAGCGTTCAGCAGTTCTTC
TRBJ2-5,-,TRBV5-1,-,CASSLGQGREETQYF,TGCGCCAGCAGCTTGGGACAGGGGAGGGAAGAGACCCAGTACTTC
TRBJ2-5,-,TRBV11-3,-,CASSFTTTGETQYF,TGTGCCAGCAGCTTTACTACGACTGGGGAGACCCAGTACTTC
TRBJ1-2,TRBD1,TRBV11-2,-,CASSLAGGYGYTF,TGTGCCAGCAGCTTAGCAGGGGGCTACGGCTACACCTTC
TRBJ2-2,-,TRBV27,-,CASSPYTGELFF,TGTGCCAGCAGCCCTTACACCGGGGAGCTGTTTTTT
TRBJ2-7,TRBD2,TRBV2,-,CASSVLASSYEQYF,TGTGCCAGCAGTGTACTAGCGTCCTCCTACGAGCAGTACTTC
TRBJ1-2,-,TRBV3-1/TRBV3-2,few,CASSTRGGRNYGYTF,TGTGCCAGCAGCACTCGAGGAGGGAGAAACTATGGCTACACCTTC
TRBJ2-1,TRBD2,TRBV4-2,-,CASSQQRERNEQFF,TGTGCCAGCAGCCAACAGCGGGAGAGGAATGAGCAGTTCTTC
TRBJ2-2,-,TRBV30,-,CAWGAGPNTGELFF,TGTGCCTGGGGGGCGGGACCCAACACCGGGGAGCTGTTTTTT
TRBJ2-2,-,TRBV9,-,CASTVGRYTGELFF,TGTGCCAGCACCGTGGGGCGGTACACCGGGGAGCTGTTTTTT
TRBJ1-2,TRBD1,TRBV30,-,CAWLDRGYGYTF,TGTGCCTGGCTCGACAGGGGCTATGGCTACACCTTC
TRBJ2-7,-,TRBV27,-,CASSLKVSYEQYF,TGTGCCAGCAGTTTAAAAGTGAGCTACGAGCAGTACTTC
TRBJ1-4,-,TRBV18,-,CASSPQGDTTNEKLFF,TGTGCCAGCTCACCTCAAGGGGACACGACTAATGAAAAACTGTTTTTT
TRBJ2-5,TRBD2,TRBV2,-,CASGSGPLGETQYF,TGTGCCAGCGGTAGCGGGCCCCTGGGGGAGACCCAGTACTTC
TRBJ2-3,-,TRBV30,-,CAWRGIAATDTQYF,TGTGCCTGGAGAGGAATAGCGGCCACAGATACGCAGTATTTT
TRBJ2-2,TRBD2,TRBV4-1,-,CASSLGTSGENTGELFF,TGCGCCAGCAGCCTCGGGACTAGCGGAGAGAACACCGGGGAGCTGTTTTTT
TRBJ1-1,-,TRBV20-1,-,CSARDGSEAFF,TGCAGTGCTAGAGATGGGAGTGAAGCTTTCTTT
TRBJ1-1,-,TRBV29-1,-,CSVVRQNTEAFF,TGCAGCGTTGTGCGGCAGAACACTGAAGCTTTCTTT
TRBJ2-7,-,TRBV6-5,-,CASRSRSYEQYF,TGTGCCAGCCGAAGCCGTTCCTACGAGCAGTACTTC
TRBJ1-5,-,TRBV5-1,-,CASSCRLYVRGNQPQHF,TGCGCCAGCAGCTGTCGCTTATACGTACGCGGCAATCAGCCCCAGCATTTT